The clone carrying this T cell receptor beta chain was observed a single time. The sample is drawn from a study of blood T cell repertoires in COVID-19. Study in general: Both acute and convalescent COVID-19 samples were obtained from the United States, Italy and Spain. Nucleic acid was either cDNA or gDNA, and it came from T cells, B-cell-depleted T cells, or PBMCs.

The V end lost 2 bases, the J end lost 5 bases, and 9 bases lay between the germline ends. Germline CDR1 reads SGHVS; CDR2 reads FQNEAQ. The CDR3 is 14 amino acids. Per the study methods: From reference gene primer amplification, estimates of nucleated cell counts were derived. Only in-frame clones appear in the TCRdb table, and some are missing; sequencing was by immunoSEQ multiplex PCR. V, J and clone size derive from that table, while D and trimming were established from the DNA sequence. The sample includes approximately 120,000 clones, over 55% of them seen just once. J is TRBJ2-2 and V is TRBV7-8, with D unclear. The clonotype was recovered from a woman aged 70-85 years with acute or convalescent COVID-19. Sequences were obtained from peripheral blood. CDR3 sequence: CASSLSQATGELFF. CDR3 in DNA: TGTGCCAGCAGCTTAAGTCAGGCGACCGGGGAGCTGTTTTTT.